The 25 T cell receptor beta chains given below trace back to one sample, sequenced in a study of T cell responses to AZD1222 COVID-19 vaccine. Profiled with immunoSEQ multiplex PCR; TCRdb holds only in-frame clones, not every one. The table shows some 98,000 clones, with 65% to 85% occurring only once. This specimen consisted of peripheral blood, obtained 28 days after the second AZD1222 dose. Source of these receptors: an adult who received the AZD1222 COVID-19 vaccine.

J is TRBJ2-3 and V is TRBV27; the match to TRBD1 covers 8 bases. The CDR3 consists of 14 residues. The V and J ends lost 7 bases and 1 base, in that order; junction bases with no gene match: 4. Germline assignment: CDR1 MNHEY and CDR2 SMNVEV (reference sequence). CDR3 sequence: CASTTGQGTDTQYF. In nucleotides, the CDR3 is TGTGCCAGCACTACGGGACAGGGCACAGATACGCAGTATTTT.

The rearrangement joins TRBV7-6 to TRBJ1-5, with unresolved D. CDR1 and CDR2 from the germline V gene are SGHVS and FNYEAQ. The length of the CDR3 is 13 residues. The V end lost 5 bases, the J end lost 5 bases, and 10 bases lay between the germline ends. The CDR3 nucleotides are TGTGCCAGCAGCCGCCAGACGGATCAGCCCCAGCATTTT. Translating it yields CASSRQTDQPQHF.

V and J are TRBV4-2 and TRBJ2-2; 12 nucleotides line up with TRBD2. With 9 bases clipped from V and 6 bases from J, the junction kept 20 bases outside the gene matches. The CDR3 runs 19 residues. The V gene's germline CDR1 is LGHNA and CDR2 YNFKEQ. The CDR3 DNA is TGTGCCAGTACCCGTACCGGGACTAGCGGGTTGGACGCCCCCGGGGAGCTGTTTTTT. This gives the protein CASTRTGTSGLDAPGELFF.

The chain is built from TRBV28 and TRBJ1-4; 7 bases fit TRBD1. CDR1 is MDHEN, CDR2 SYDVKM, per germline. The CDR3 covers 15 residues. Here the CDR3 DNA reads TGTGCAACATCGACAGGGCTGGTTAGTAATGAAAAACTGTTTTTT. Translated, it gives CATSTGLVSNEKLFF.

V usage is TRBV7-6 and J usage is TRBJ2-3, with TRBD2 matching 9 bases. V dropped 6 bases and J dropped 3; count of bases not matched to a gene: 7. The CDR3 consists of 15 residues. Germline V gene data show CDR1 as SGHVS and CDR2 as FNYEAQ. This CDR3 reads CASRSSGSVTDTQYF. Here the CDR3 DNA reads TGTGCCAGCAGGAGTAGCGGGAGTGTAACAGATACGCAGTATTTT.

Concerning this clone: The same CDR3 arises from other DNA sequences in this sample as well. The V gene is TRBV11-2, the J gene TRBJ1-2; unclear D gene. From germline, CDR1 is SGHAT and CDR2 FQNNGV. CDR3 length: 15 amino acids. Trimming took 5 bases from V and 4 from J, leaving 17 bases between them. CDR3 bases: TGTGCCAGCAGCCCCGCTGGTGGAGGGCCCTATGGCTACACCTTC. It is translated as CASSPAGGGPYGYTF.

The CDR3 sequence is CASSSTNLPGQRNTEAFF. CDR3 sequence (DNA): TGCGCCAGCAGCTCAACCAACCTTCCGGGACAAAGGAACACTGAAGCTTTCTTT. This chain links TRBV5-1 with TRBJ1-1, with a tentative D call TRBD1 (6 bases). The CDR3 length is 18 residues. The germline V and J ends were trimmed by 3 bases and 1 base, with 22 bases remaining between them. Germline loops: CDR1 SGHRS, CDR2 YFSETQ. Using reference TRBV5-1 and TRBJ1-1 for the parts outside the CDR3, the full variable domain is KAGVTQTPRYLIKTRGQQVTLSCSPISGHRSVSWYQQTPGQGLQFLFEYFSETQRNKGNFPGRFSGRQFSNSRSEMNVSTLELGDSALYLCASSSTNLPGQRNTEAFFGQGTRLTVV.

The chain is built from TRBV5-4 and TRBJ2-5; 10 bases are a match to TRBD1. CDR3 length equals 15 residues. V was pared by 3 bases and J by 4 bases, with 6 bases of the junction left unmatched. Germline V gene data show CDR1 as SGHNT and CDR2 as YYREEE (reference sequence). This chain's CDR3 is CASSYRQGAGETQYF. As DNA, the CDR3 is TGTGCCAGCAGCTATCGACAGGGGGCCGGAGAGACCCAGTACTTC.

This chain uses TRBV10-3 with TRBJ1-1; a weak D match, TRBD1 (5 bases). V gave up 8 bases and J gave up 5 bases, with 9 bases separating them. The CDR3 is made up of 11 amino acids. Germline V gene data show CDR1 as ENHRY and CDR2 as SYGVKD. The CDR3 spells CAIRGGTEAFF. CDR3 nucleotide sequence: TGTGCCATCCGGGGGGGGACTGAAGCTTTCTTT.

This clone has a single count. V is TRBV18 and J is TRBJ1-1, with D possibly matching TRBD1 (6 bases). The CDR3 spans 14 residues. Germline loops: CDR1 KGHSH, CDR2 LQKENI. Trimming cost V 0 bases and J 11 bases, with 16 bases left between them. The CDR3, as DNA: TGTGCCAGCTCACCACCGATGGGACAACTAAGGGCTTTCTTT. Amino acid sequence: CASSPPMGQLRAFF.

V and J are TRBV27 and TRBJ1-6; D is unclear. Germline V gives CDR1 MNHEY, CDR2 SMNVEV (reference sequence). This CDR3 has 13 residues. V lost 5 bases and J 6 bases, leaving 8 bases between the germline ends. The CDR3 here is CASSIMGNSPLHF. Written as DNA, the CDR3 is TGTGCCAGCAGTATCATGGGTAATTCACCCCTCCACTTT.

The chain is built from TRBV21-1 and TRBJ1-2. TRBV21-1 is a pseudogene. The CDR3 sequence is 14 residues long. CDR3 residues: CASSKHCGGLRVAF. The CDR3 nucleotides are TGTGCCAGCAGCAAACATTGCGGCGGTTTACGGGTAGCCTTC.

The rearrangement uses TRBV11-3 and TRBJ2-5; tentatively, D is TRBD1 or TRBD2 (6 bases each). This CDR3 has 14 residues. V was cut by 8 bases and J by 5 bases, with 18 bases left in between. Germline V gene sequence: CDR1 SGHNT, CDR2 YENEEA. CDR3 DNA sequence: TGTGCCAGCCACGGGGGCGCGGGAAGTGAGACCCAGTACTTC. Its translation is CASHGGAGSETQYF.

CDR3 bases: TGTGCCAGCTCAGCCGACAGGAACACTGAAGCTTTCTTT. Translation gives CASSADRNTEAFF. The chain couples TRBV18 to TRBJ1-1; D is perhaps TRBD1 (5 bases). The CDR3 runs 13 residues. The germline gives CDR1 KGHSH, CDR2 LQKENI. Trimming shortened V by 5 bases and J by 1 base, and 8 bases separated the two germline ends.

The chain carries TRBV7-8 and TRBJ1-2, with a weak D call TRBD1 (5 bases). CDR1 SGHVS and CDR2 FQNEAQ come from the germline V gene. Trimming shortened V by 1 base and J by 4 bases, and 10 bases separated the two germline ends. This CDR3 has 14 residues. This CDR3 is CASSLVPGSYGYTF. CDR3 nucleotides: TGTGCCAGCAGCTTAGTCCCAGGGAGCTATGGCTACACCTTC. Combining the CDR3 with reference TRBV7-8 and TRBJ1-2 gives the whole variable domain GAGVSQSPRYKVAKRGQDVALRCDPISGHVSLFWYQQALGQGPEFLTYFQNEAQLDKSGLPSDRFFAERPEGSVSTLKIQRTQQEDSAVYLCASSLVPGSYGYTFGSGTRLTVV.

The chain has TRBV11-3 and TRBJ2-1; 14 bases are a match to TRBD2. The CDR3 has 18 amino acids. Germline V gives CDR1 SGHNT, CDR2 YENEEA. V dropped 3 bases and J dropped 2; count of bases not matched to a gene: 6. The CDR3 protein is CASSLGTSGSDPYNEQFF. CDR3 nucleotides: TGTGCCAGCAGCTTGGGGACTAGCGGGAGTGACCCCTACAATGAGCAGTTCTTC.

CDR3 coding DNA: TGTGCCAGCAGCTTGTGGGGGGCGAATGGAAACACCATATATTTT. It specifies CASSLWGANGNTIYF. This chain uses TRBV5-5 with TRBJ1-3, with D tentatively TRBD1 (6 bases). The V and J ends lost 1 base and 3 bases respectively, with 11 bases between them. The CDR3 length is 15 residues. Per germline, CDR1 SGHKS and CDR2 YYEKEE (reference sequence).

J is TRBJ2-3 and V is TRBV11-1; D not certain. This CDR3 contains 12 residues. V lost 4 bases, J lost 6 bases, and 8 bases lay in between. Germline V gives CDR1 SGHAT, CDR2 FQDESV (reference sequence). CDR3 protein: CASSSNPDTQYF. As DNA, the CDR3 is TGTGCCAGCAGCTCTAATCCGGATACGCAGTATTTT.

The rearrangement uses TRBV7-9 and TRBJ1-1; D unclear. Trimming pared 0 bases from V and 1 base from J, leaving 9 bases between. The CDR3 runs 15 residues. Germline V CDR1 and CDR2: SEHNR, FQNEAQ (reference sequence). The CDR3 DNA sequence: TGTGCCAGCAGCTTAGCAGGGCCGTCGAACACTGAAGCTTTCTTT. Translated, it gives CASSLAGPSNTEAFF.

The chain links TRBV27 to TRBJ1-2, with D tentatively TRBD1 (5 bases). Germline values: CDR1 MNHEY, CDR2 SMNVEV (reference sequence). The CDR3 covers 15 residues. V was clipped by 5 bases and J by 2 bases, with 15 bases between them. The CDR3, as DNA: TGTGCCAGCAGTAGGCAGGGTGGGGAAAACTATGGCTACACCTTC. Protein: CASSRQGGENYGYTF.

The chain is built from TRBV29-1 and TRBJ2-6, with D unresolved. The CDR3 extends over 16 amino acids. The V and J ends lost 1 base and 0 bases respectively, with 10 bases between them. Per the germline V gene, CDR1 is SQVTM and CDR2 is ANQGSEA. The CDR3 DNA sequence: TGCAGCGTTGAAGCTGTGCAGTACTCTGGGGCCAACGTCCTGACTTTC. Translation gives CSVEAVQYSGANVLTF.

This chain connects TRBV10-3 to TRBJ2-7; 9 bases match TRBD1. The germline gives CDR1 ENHRY, CDR2 SYGVKD. The CDR3 runs 13 residues. The CDR3 region has the DNA TGTGCGGCCGGGACAGGGAGGTCCTACGAGCAGTACTTC. Translated: CAAGTGRSYEQYF.

The chain uses TRBV27 and TRBJ2-1; TRBD1 agrees at 8 bases. CDR1 and CDR2 from the germline V gene are MNHEY and SMNVEV (reference sequence). This CDR3 comprises 15 residues. V shed 5 bases, J shed 2 bases, and the junction held 5 bases outside the gene matches. This CDR3 reads CASSQDRVTYNEQFF. The CDR3 coding sequence is TGTGCCAGCAGTCAGGACAGGGTAACCTACAATGAGCAGTTCTTC.

The chain recombines TRBV9 with TRBJ2-7; D is perhaps TRBD1 or TRBD2 (5 bases each). Trimming removed 1 base from V and 3 bases from J, with 17 bases in between. The germline V gene has CDR1 SGDLS and CDR2 YYNGEE. The CDR3 contains 16 residues. The CDR3 DNA sequence: TGTGCCAGCAGCGTATCACCAATGGGGGAATTCTACGAGCAGTACTTC. Amino acids: CASSVSPMGEFYEQYF.

V gene TRBV6-5 combines with J gene TRBJ1-1; no firm D call. This CDR3 region has 16 residues. In germline, CDR1 is MNHEY, CDR2 SVGAGI. V was shortened by 1 base and J by 1 base, with 13 bases between the two germline ends. As DNA, the CDR3 is TGTGCCAGCAGTTACTACACCCCCGGGAGGAACACTGAAGCTTTCTTT. It codes for CASSYYTPGRNTEAFF.